A selection of T cell receptor beta chains follows, all from one sample in a study of T cell responses to AZD1222 COVID-19 vaccine. Libraries were prepared by immunoSEQ multiplex PCR; TCRdb keeps only in-frame clonotypes and omits some of them. Of more than 250,000 clones in the sample, approximately 95% were seen once. The specimen was peripheral blood, collected on day 0 of AZD1222 vaccination. These receptors came from an adult in good health. The CDR3 runs from the conserved cysteine through the conserved F or W. Fields, in order: D gene, J gene, clone size, V gene, CDR3 DNA, CDR3 protein. D genes are given only for firm matches. Where a row states a size, it is once, few, many or the class of an expanded clone; other rows omit it.

>.|TRBJ2-2|.|TRBV7-2
TGTGCCAGCAGCTTAATCGGGGAGCTGTTTTTT
CASSLIGELFF
>.|TRBJ2-3|.|TRBV3-1/TRBV3-2
TGTGCCAGCAGCCAGGCCGGGCCCGGAGATACGCAGTATTTT
CASSQAGPGDTQYF
>.|TRBJ2-3|.|TRBV5-1
TGCGCCAGCAGCTTCAAGGGCAGTAGCACAGATACGCAGTATTTT
CASSFKGSSTDTQYF
>TRBD1|TRBJ1-4|.|TRBV24-1
TGTGCCACCAGTGCCCCGGACAGGGGAGAAGAAAAACTGTTTTTT
CATSAPDRGEEKLFF
>.|TRBJ2-7|.|TRBV28
TGTGCCAGCAGTTTAGTTATCCGGGCCGTCTCCTACGAGCAGTACTTC
CASSLVIRAVSYEQYF
>TRBD2|TRBJ2-3|.|TRBV4-1
TGCGCCAGCAGCCAAGACGGCTCTCTTGCGGGGGGGACCACAGATACGCAGTATTTT
CASSQDGSLAGGTTDTQYF
>.|TRBJ1-1|.|TRBV11-2
TGTGCCAGCAGCTTAGCCCTGAACACTGAAGCTTTCTTT
CASSLALNTEAFF
>.|TRBJ2-5|.|TRBV5-1
TGCGCCAGCAGCCTGCGTCCTCAAGAGACCCAGTACTTC
CASSLRPQETQYF
>.|TRBJ2-3|.|TRBV5-4
TGTGCCAGCGGCCTCCAAGGGGGGGGCACAGATACGCAGTATTTT
CASGLQGGGTDTQYF
>TRBD1|TRBJ2-6|.|TRBV28
TGTGCCAGCAGCACCGACAGGGCTGGGGCCAACGTCCTGACTTTC
CASSTDRAGANVLTF
>.|TRBJ1-2|.|TRBV3-1/TRBV3-2
TGTGCCAGCAGCCAAGACTATAGGCCAGCCGTAGGCTATGGCTACACCTTC
CASSQDYRPAVGYGYTF
>TRBD2|TRBJ2-1|.|TRBV9
TGTGCCAGCAGCGTAGCTACGGGACTAGCTTACAATGAGCAGTTCTTC
CASSVATGLAYNEQFF
>.|TRBJ1-2|.|TRBV6-6
TGTGCCAGCAGCCGGGACGTCTATGGCTACACCTTC
CASSRDVYGYTF
>TRBD1|TRBJ1-5|once|TRBV7-9
TGTGCCAGCAGCCTAACACAGGGGGCCAATCAGCCCCAGCATTTT
CASSLTQGANQPQHF
>.|TRBJ2-3|.|TRBV11-1
TGTGCCAGCGGCGAAGGGTTTACGCAGTATTTT
CASGEGFTQYF
>.|TRBJ2-7|.|TRBV27
TGTGCCAGCAGGCACTCCTACGAGCAGTACTTC
CASRHSYEQYF
>.|TRBJ2-3|.|TRBV6-5
TGTGCCAGCAGTTATGGGGGCCCCACAGATACGCAGTATTTT
CASSYGGPTDTQYF
>.|TRBJ2-7|once|TRBV7-9
TGTGCCAGCAGCTTCGAGTGGAGCAATACCTACGAGCAGTACTTC
CASSFEWSNTYEQYF
>TRBD2|TRBJ2-1|once|TRBV4-1
TGCGCCAGCAGCCAGGGGACTAGCGTTTCCAATGAGCAGTTCTTC
CASSQGTSVSNEQFF
>.|TRBJ1-2|.|TRBV27
TGTGCCAGCAGCGAGGTAGGAGGGGATATGAGAGGCTACACCTTC
CASSEVGGDMRGYTF
>TRBD2|TRBJ2-1|.|TRBV4-1
TGCGCCAGCAGCCAAGTCCAGCGGGAGGCGAATGAGCAGTTCTTC
CASSQVQREANEQFF
>.|TRBJ2-7|.|TRBV7-2
TGTGCCAGCAGCCCCGTGAGGGGGGCCTACGAGCAGTACTTC
CASSPVRGAYEQYF
>TRBD2|TRBJ2-1|.|TRBV30
TGTGCCTGGGGTGGGGGACTAGCCTTTGAGCAGTTCTTC
CAWGGGLAFEQFF
>TRBD2|TRBJ2-7|.|TRBV19
TGTGCCAGTAGATTCCTAGCGGGAGTCTCCTACGAGCAGTACTTC
CASRFLAGVSYEQYF
>TRBD1|TRBJ1-2|.|TRBV5-4
TGTGCCAGCAGCTTGCCGACAGGGAGTGAGGGCTACACCTTC
CASSLPTGSEGYTF
>.|TRBJ1-6|.|TRBV3-1/TRBV3-2
TGTGCCAGCAGCCAGGGGGTTAATTCACCCCTCCACTTT
CASSQGVNSPLHF
>TRBD2|TRBJ2-1|.|TRBV3-1/TRBV3-2
TGTGCCAGCAGCCGGACTAGCGGATACAATGAGCAGTTCTTC
CASSRTSGYNEQFF
>TRBD1|TRBJ2-7|.|TRBV19
TGTGCCAGTAGTCCTGGGGACAGGGCGTACTTC
CASSPGDRAYF
>.|TRBJ1-3|.|TRBV28
TGTGCCAGCGGCCCCAGGGGTACTACGGGGTTAAACACCATATATTTT
CASGPRGTTGLNTIYF
>.|TRBJ1-5|.|TRBV12-3/TRBV12-4
TGTGCCAGCAGTCAACAGGGTAATCAGCCCCAGCATTTT
CASSQQGNQPQHF
>.|TRBJ2-7|.|TRBV5-1
TGCGCCAGCAGCTTCCTCGGGGGGCCCTACGAGCAGTACTTC
CASSFLGGPYEQYF
>.|TRBJ2-7|.|TRBV7-2
TGTGCCAGCAGCCCCCGACTGAGCTCCTACGAGCAGTACTTC
CASSPRLSSYEQYF
>TRBD1|TRBJ2-2|few|TRBV7-2
TGTGCCAGCAGCCCCAGGACAGGGTGGATCGGGGAGCTGTTTTTT
CASSPRTGWIGELFF
>TRBD1|TRBJ2-2|.|TRBV28
TGTGCCAGCAGTTACACAGGGGATGGCGGGGAGCTGTTTTTT
CASSYTGDGGELFF
>TRBD1|TRBJ1-5|once|TRBV19
TGTGCCAGTAGTATAGAGGACAGGTTAGGGCCCCAGCATTTT
CASSIEDRLGPQHF
>TRBD1|TRBJ1-2|.|TRBV9
TGTGCCAGCAGCGTGGGGACAGGTCCATATGGCTACACCTTC
CASSVGTGPYGYTF
>.|TRBJ2-5|.|TRBV28
TGTGCCAGCAGCCCGGGGACGCTTCAAGAGACCCAGTACTTC
CASSPGTLQETQYF